This is a list of T cell receptor beta chains from one sample in a study of blood T cells in healthy people across ages. From the 5' RACE reads, TCRdb called clonotypes with MiXCR, one entry per CDR3 protein. This table has around 650,000 distinct CDR3 sequences, roughly 43% appearing once. Source material: blood. The receptors were gathered from a man older than 75 in good health. CDR3s include the opening cysteine and the closing phenylalanine or tryptophan. A D gene is named only where the DNA matches it firmly. Not all rows give a size; the values are once, few, many and, for expanded clones, a class.

CDR3nt	CDR3aa	v_gene	j_gene	abundance	d_gene
TGTGCCAGCAGCCAAGATATACAGGGGGCCGATGGCTACACCTTC	CASSQDIQGADGYTF	TRBV14	TRBJ1-2	few	TRBD1
TGTGCCAGCAGTTACCGACTAGCTCCAGATACGCAGTATTTT	CASSYRLAPDTQYF	TRBV6-2/TRBV6-3	TRBJ2-3	many	TRBD2
TGCGCCAGCAGCCAAGCGAGGCTCGAGGCGGGAGGCTACACCTTC	CASSQARLEAGGYTF	TRBV4-3	TRBJ1-2	-	-
TGTGCCAGCGAGGGACGAGCGGGAGTAGGTGAGCAGTTCTTC	CASEGRAGVGEQFF	TRBV27	TRBJ2-1	-	TRBD2
TGCGCCAGCAGCGGGGGACCTAGGGAGTCACCCCTCCACTTT	CASSGGPRESPLHF	TRBV5-1	TRBJ1-6	-	-
TGCAGCGGGGGACAGGCCCCCTATGGCTACACCTTC	CSGGQAPYGYTF	TRBV29-1	TRBJ1-2	-	TRBD1
TGTGCCAGCAGCTTGTTCCAGGGGAGTGCAGAAGCTTTCTTT	CASSLFQGSAEAFF	TRBV7-2	TRBJ1-1	-	-
TGCGCCAGCAGCTTTGGTCTAGCGGGAGGAGCTGGCACAGATACGCAGTATTTT	CASSFGLAGGAGTDTQYF	TRBV5-1	TRBJ2-3	few	TRBD2
TGTGCCAGCAGGGGGACAGGACAGGCCCAGCCCCAGCATTTT	CASRGTGQAQPQHF	TRBV5-8	TRBJ1-5	few	TRBD1
TGTGCCAGCAGTTTGGTGGCCACTGAAGCTTTCTTT	CASSLVATEAFF	TRBV28	TRBJ1-1	few	-
TGCAGTGCCCTGACTAGCGGGAGCTCAGATACGCAGTATTTT	CSALTSGSSDTQYF	TRBV20-1	TRBJ2-3	few	TRBD2
TGCAGCGTTGGGGCAACGTCGGGGGGCGGCATAGATACGCAGTATTTT	CSVGATSGGGIDTQYF	TRBV29-1	TRBJ2-3	-	-
TGTGCCAGCAGTGAACTGCCTAACTATGGCTACACCTTC	CASSELPNYGYTF	TRBV25-1	TRBJ1-2	-	-
TGCGCCAGCAGTGAACTAGCGGGAACCGGGGAGCTGTTTTTT	CASSELAGTGELFF	TRBV10-2	TRBJ2-2	few	TRBD2
TGTGCCAGCAGCCAAGATCGGACAGGGGGCGGATTCCTTACCTACGAGCAGTACTTC	CASSQDRTGGGFLTYEQYF	TRBV14	TRBJ2-7	few	TRBD1
TGTGCCAGCAGTTTTTCAGGGAGCGGGCAGTACTTC	CASSFSGSGQYF	TRBV12-3/TRBV12-4	TRBJ2-7	-	-
TGTGCCAGCAGCGTGAGCGGGGGGGTCCTGGAGACCCAGTACTTC	CASSVSGGVLETQYF	TRBV9	TRBJ2-5	-	TRBD2
TGCGCCAGCAGTGAGTCGACTAGCGGGGGACCACCCGAGACCCAGTACTTC	CASSESTSGGPPETQYF	TRBV10-1	TRBJ2-5	few	TRBD2
TGCGCCAGCAGCTCACCTGCAGGGATTGAGCAGTACTTC	CASSSPAGIEQYF	TRBV5-1	TRBJ2-7	-	-
TGTGCCAGCAGCGTTTCAGCGGGAAGAGAGACCCAGTACTTC	CASSVSAGRETQYF	TRBV9	TRBJ2-5	-	TRBD2
TGTGCTAGTGGGACAGAAAGGGAGACCCAGTACTTC	CASGTERETQYF	TRBV12-5	TRBJ2-5	few	-
TGTGCCAGCATGGCTGGCCCCCCGGGGCTAAGGGGCACAGATACGCAGTATTTT	CASMAGPPGLRGTDTQYF	TRBV7-3	TRBJ2-3	-	-
TGCAGTGCCGCAAAGGGGACCTCCGAGACCCAGTACTTC	CSAAKGTSETQYF	TRBV20-1	TRBJ2-5	-	-
TGTGCCAGCAGCCAATTGGGGCGTGAGCAGTTCTTC	CASSQLGREQFF	TRBV3-1	TRBJ2-1	-	-
TGCGCCAGCAGCTTAAGGCCGAGTGGAGATACGCAGTATTTT	CASSLRPSGDTQYF	TRBV5-1	TRBJ2-3	few	-
TGTGCCAGCAGGCGGGACGGGTACAATGAGCAGTTCTTC	CASRRDGYNEQFF	TRBV28	TRBJ2-1	-	-
TGCGCCAGCAGCAGAGACGCCGGGACAGCGAGCTCCTACGAGCAGTACTTC	CASSRDAGTASSYEQYF	TRBV5-1	TRBJ2-7	-	TRBD1
TGTGCCAGCAGCACCGGGACTAGCGGGGGGTACACAGATACGCAGTATTTT	CASSTGTSGGYTDTQYF	TRBV11-2	TRBJ2-3	many	TRBD2
TGTGCCAGCAGCGCGGAAGGAATAAGATACAATGAGCAGTTCTTC	CASSAEGIRYNEQFF	TRBV9	TRBJ2-1	few	-
TGCAGCGTTGAAGGGACTAGCGGGATAGTCAGTGCGCAGTTCTTC	CSVEGTSGIVSAQFF	TRBV29-1	TRBJ2-1	-	TRBD2
TGCAGCGGTGGGACAGGGGGCTTGGATGAGCAGTACTTC	CSGGTGGLDEQYF	TRBV29-1	TRBJ2-7	-	TRBD1
TGTGCCATCAGTGAGCAGGACAGGGCTTCCTACAATGAGCAGTTCTTC	CAISEQDRASYNEQFF	TRBV10-3	TRBJ2-1	-	TRBD1
TGTGCCAGCAGTTCCCGGGGACTAGCGGGAGTAGGGAATGAGCAGTTCTTC	CASSSRGLAGVGNEQFF	TRBV12-3/TRBV12-4	TRBJ2-1	few	TRBD2
TGCAGCGTTGAAGCGGGACTAGCGGGGAGGCGGTATTTT	CSVEAGLAGRRYF	TRBV29-1	TRBJ2-3	-	TRBD2
TGCAGTGCTAGAGATTTCCGACTCCCTCGCGATGAGCAGTTCTTC	CSARDFRLPRDEQFF	TRBV20-1	TRBJ2-1	-	-
TGTGCCAGCAGCTTAGTGACAGGGACTTATAATTCACCCCTCCACTTT	CASSLVTGTYNSPLHF	TRBV7-2	TRBJ1-6	-	TRBD1
TGTGCCACCAGCAGATCACAGGGACAAGAGACCCAGTACTTC	CATSRSQGQETQYF	TRBV15	TRBJ2-5	-	-
TGCAGTTCGGACAGGCGAGGCACAGATACGCAGTATTTT	CSSDRRGTDTQYF	TRBV29-1	TRBJ2-3	-	TRBD1
TGTGCCAGCAGCAACACAGTACCGAGTGAAAAACTGTTTTTT	CASSNTVPSEKLFF	TRBV3-1	TRBJ1-4	-	-
TGTGCCAGCAGCATATCACTAGCGGGGGGGTTAGAGACCCAGTACTTC	CASSISLAGGLETQYF	TRBV9	TRBJ2-5	few	TRBD2
TGCAGTGCTCACCACGGAGGGCTGGGCGCCCAGTACTTC	CSAHHGGLGAQYF	TRBV20-1	TRBJ2-5	-	-
TGTGCCAGCAGCCGTATCTATATGGCGACAGGGAACCAAGAGACCCAGTACTTC	CASSRIYMATGNQETQYF	TRBV7-9	TRBJ2-5	-	TRBD1
TGCAGCGCTGGGGGACAAATGAACATTGAAGCTTTCTTT	CSAGGQMNIEAFF	TRBV29-1	TRBJ1-1	-	-
TGCAGCGTTGAAGAGGTAGGGGGCGGCGGCTACACCTTC	CSVEEVGGGGYTF	TRBV29-1	TRBJ1-2	few	TRBD1
TGTGCCAGCAGCCCGCTAGGGGGGGTAACAGATACGCAGTATTTT	CASSPLGGVTDTQYF	TRBV7-3	TRBJ2-3	-	-
TGCGCCAGCAGCTTAGGGTCAGTTTCCTACAATGAGCAGTTCTTC	CASSLGSVSYNEQFF	TRBV5-1	TRBJ2-1	-	-
TGCAGTGCTAGAGATTGGGCGGCGTACCAAGAGACCCAGTACTTC	CSARDWAAYQETQYF	TRBV20-1	TRBJ2-5	few	-
TGTGCCAGCAGCTTTGTACGAGGGTCGACAGATACGCAGTATTTT	CASSFVRGSTDTQYF	TRBV5-5	TRBJ2-3	-	-
TGTGCCAGCAGTTACTCGAGGCTAGCGGGGGCCGCGCCTAGCACAGATACGCAGTATTTT	CASSYSRLAGAAPSTDTQYF	TRBV6-2/TRBV6-3	TRBJ2-3	few	TRBD2
TGTGCCAGCAGACCCGGGTCCTACGAGCAGTACTTC	CASRPGSYEQYF	TRBV2	TRBJ2-7	few	-
TGTGCCAGCAGCTCGGCACTAGCGGGAGCCGGGAATGAGCAGTTCTTC	CASSSALAGAGNEQFF	TRBV7-9	TRBJ2-1	few	TRBD2